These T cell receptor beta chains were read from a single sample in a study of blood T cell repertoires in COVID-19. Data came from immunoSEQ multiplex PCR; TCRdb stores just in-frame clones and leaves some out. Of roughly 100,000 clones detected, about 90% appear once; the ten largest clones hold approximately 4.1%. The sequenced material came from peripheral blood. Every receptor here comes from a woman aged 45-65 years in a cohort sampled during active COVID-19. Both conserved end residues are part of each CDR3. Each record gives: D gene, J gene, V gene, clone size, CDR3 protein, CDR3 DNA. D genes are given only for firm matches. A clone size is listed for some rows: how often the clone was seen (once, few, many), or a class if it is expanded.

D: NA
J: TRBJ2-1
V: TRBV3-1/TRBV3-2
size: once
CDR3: CASSLPGAAVNEQFF
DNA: TGTGCCAGCAGCCTCCCTGGGGCGGCTGTAAATGAGCAGTTCTTC

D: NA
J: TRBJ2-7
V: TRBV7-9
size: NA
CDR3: CASSLDQATYEQYF
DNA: TGTGCCAGCAGCTTAGATCAGGCTACATACGAGCAGTACTTC

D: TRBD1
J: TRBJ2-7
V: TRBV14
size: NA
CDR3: CASSLRDSGTYEQYF
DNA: TGTGCCAGCAGCCTAAGGGACAGTGGGACCTACGAGCAGTACTTC

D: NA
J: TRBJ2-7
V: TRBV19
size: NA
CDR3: CASSTGQNYEQYF
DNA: TGTGCCAGTAGTACCGGACAGAACTACGAGCAGTACTTC

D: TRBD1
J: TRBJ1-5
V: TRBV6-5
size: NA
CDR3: CATSGTDSNQPQHF
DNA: TGTGCCACCTCAGGGACAGATAGCAATCAGCCCCAGCATTTT

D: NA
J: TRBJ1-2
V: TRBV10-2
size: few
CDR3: CASRGGGYTF
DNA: TGCGCCAGCAGGGGGGGTGGCTACACCTTC

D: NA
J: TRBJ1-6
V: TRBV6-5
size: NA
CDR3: CASVTGLGNSPLHF
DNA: TGTGCCAGCGTCACAGGGTTGGGGAATTCACCCCTCCACTTT

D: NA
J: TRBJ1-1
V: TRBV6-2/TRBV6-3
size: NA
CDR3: CASSYLRNTEAFF
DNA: TGTGCCAGCAGTTACCTCCGGAACACTGAAGCTTTCTTT

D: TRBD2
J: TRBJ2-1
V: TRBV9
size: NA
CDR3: CASSSLPTSGATNEQFF
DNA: TGTGCCAGCAGCTCCCTCCCTACTAGCGGGGCAACCAATGAGCAGTTCTTC

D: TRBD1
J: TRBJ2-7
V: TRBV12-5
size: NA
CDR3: CASGSSSTGADEQYF
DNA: TGTGCTAGTGGTTCCTCCTCGACAGGGGCGGACGAGCAGTACTTC

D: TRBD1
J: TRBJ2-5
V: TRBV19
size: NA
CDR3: CASSRTGLETQYF
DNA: TGTGCCAGTAGCCGGACAGGGCTGGAGACCCAGTACTTC

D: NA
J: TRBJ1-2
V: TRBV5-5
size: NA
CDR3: CASSLGGRRQPSSYGYTF
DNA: TGTGCCAGCAGCTTGGGAGGTAGGCGACAGCCCTCTTCCTATGGCTACACCTTC

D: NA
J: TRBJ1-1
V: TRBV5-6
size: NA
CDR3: CASSLEVRGTEAFF
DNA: TGTGCCAGCAGCTTGGAGGTTAGGGGGACTGAAGCTTTCTTT

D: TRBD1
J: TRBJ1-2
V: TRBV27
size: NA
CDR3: CASSLVGQGATNYGYTF
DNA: TGTGCCAGCAGTTTAGTGGGACAGGGGGCAACTAACTATGGCTACACCTTC

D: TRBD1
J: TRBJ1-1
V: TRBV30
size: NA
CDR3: CAWSGLGQGMGNTEAFF
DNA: TGTGCCTGGAGTGGTCTGGGACAGGGTATGGGGAACACTGAAGCTTTCTTT

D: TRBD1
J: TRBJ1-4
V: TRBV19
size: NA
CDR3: CASSTGQGALDEKLFF
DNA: TGTGCCAGTAGCACGGGACAGGGGGCTTTGGATGAAAAACTGTTTTTT

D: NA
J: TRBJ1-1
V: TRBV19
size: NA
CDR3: CASSKMARSNTEAFF
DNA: TGTGCCAGTAGTAAGATGGCCAGGTCAAACACTGAAGCTTTCTTT

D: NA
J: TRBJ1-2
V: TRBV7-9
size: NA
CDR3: CASSPRTAGNYGYTF
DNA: TGTGCCAGCAGCCCCAGGACAGCCGGTAACTATGGCTACACCTTC

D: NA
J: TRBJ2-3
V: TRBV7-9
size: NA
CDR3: CASSLRQETDTQYF
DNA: TGTGCCAGCAGCCTCCGACAGGAGACAGATACGCAGTATTTT

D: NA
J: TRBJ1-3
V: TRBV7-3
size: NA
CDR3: CASSPNSYSGNTIYF
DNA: TGTGCCAGCAGCCCAAACTCCTACTCTGGAAACACCATATATTTT

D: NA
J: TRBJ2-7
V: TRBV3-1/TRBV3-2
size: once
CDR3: CASSQMSTGGYEQYF
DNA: TGTGCCAGCAGCCAAATGTCGACAGGCGGCTACGAGCAGTACTTC

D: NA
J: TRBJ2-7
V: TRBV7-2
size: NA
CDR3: CASSLGLISWGSYEQYF
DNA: TGTGCCAGCAGCTTGGGACTGATCTCATGGGGCTCCTACGAGCAGTACTTC

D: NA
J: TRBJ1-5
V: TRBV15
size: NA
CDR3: CATSSPHNQPQHF
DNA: TGTGCCACCAGCTCCCCCCACAATCAGCCCCAGCATTTT

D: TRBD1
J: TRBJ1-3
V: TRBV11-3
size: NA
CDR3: CASSLGQGNTIYF
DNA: TGTGCCAGCAGCTTGGGACAGGGGAACACCATATATTTT

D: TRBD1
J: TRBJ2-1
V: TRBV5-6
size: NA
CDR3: CASSWRGDRSHNEQFF
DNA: TGTGCCAGCAGCTGGAGGGGGGACAGGAGTCACAATGAGCAGTTCTTC

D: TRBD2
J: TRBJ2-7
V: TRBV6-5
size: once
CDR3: CASELAGGQYEQYF
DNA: TGTGCCAGCGAGCTAGCGGGGGGACAATACGAGCAGTACTTC